This record concerns one TCR beta chain sequence. What it binds is unknown. The sample is drawn from a study of CD8 T cells in ankylosing spondylitis. Notes on the study in general: A motif in TCR beta, a set of fewer than ten highly homologous variants, appeared characteristic of ankylosing spondylitis blood. Previous work reported some of these motif variants in the synovial fluid and blood of reactive arthritis.

With molecular barcodes, quantitative 5'-RACE was used to make the TCR beta libraries. TCRdb re-called the 5' RACE reads with MiXCR, one entry per CDR3 protein. The repertoire holds tens of thousands of distinct CDR3 sequences, more than 8.5% seen once, with approximately 30% in the top ten. The CDR3 sequence is 14 residues long. Trimming took 1 base from V and 10 from J, leaving 13 bases between them. CDR1 and CDR2 from the germline V gene are SGHVS and FQNEAQ. This rearrangement joins TRBV7-8 to TRBJ1-4; D gene unclear. This sequence was found in a male donor with ankylosing spondylitis. Sample: blood, either unsorted or a sorted T cell fraction (not recorded which). The CDR3, as DNA: TGTGCCAGCAGCTTAGTGGAAACGGACGGAAAACTGTTTTTT. This codes for CASSLVETDGKLFF.